In this sample, the clone carrying this T cell receptor (beta chain) turned up a few times. Its antigen is unidentified. The data are from a study of post-analysis software for immune sequencing data. The study's findings and limits: In multiple sclerosis, normalized Chao1 diversity was significantly below that of controls. About five TRBV segments were more frequent in patients than controls; TRBV5-6, TRBV5-1 and TRBV20-1 belonged to this group. Strong co-clustering by F measure linked samples that shared a preparation batch.

cDNA libraries of TCR beta carried unique molecular identifiers. Once about 0.95 to 10 million T cells were used, hundreds of thousands of cDNA molecules resulted. MiXCR, applied by TCRdb to the PCR reads, yields one record per CDR3 protein. Among roughly 700,000 distinct CDR3 sequences listed, 30% were seen once. The V and J ends lost 4 bases and 4 bases respectively, with 13 bases between them. Germline lookup yields CDR1 SGHRS and CDR2 YFSETQ. This CDR3 contains 14 residues. The chain has TRBV5-1 and TRBJ2-3, with D perhaps matching TRBD2 (6 bases). The specimen sequenced was blood. This clonotype was sampled from a girl aged 10 to 17 with multiple sclerosis. In DNA, the CDR3 is TGCGCCAGCAGCCCCCGACTAGGAGCAGATACGCAGTATTTT. It is translated as CASSPRLGADTQYF.